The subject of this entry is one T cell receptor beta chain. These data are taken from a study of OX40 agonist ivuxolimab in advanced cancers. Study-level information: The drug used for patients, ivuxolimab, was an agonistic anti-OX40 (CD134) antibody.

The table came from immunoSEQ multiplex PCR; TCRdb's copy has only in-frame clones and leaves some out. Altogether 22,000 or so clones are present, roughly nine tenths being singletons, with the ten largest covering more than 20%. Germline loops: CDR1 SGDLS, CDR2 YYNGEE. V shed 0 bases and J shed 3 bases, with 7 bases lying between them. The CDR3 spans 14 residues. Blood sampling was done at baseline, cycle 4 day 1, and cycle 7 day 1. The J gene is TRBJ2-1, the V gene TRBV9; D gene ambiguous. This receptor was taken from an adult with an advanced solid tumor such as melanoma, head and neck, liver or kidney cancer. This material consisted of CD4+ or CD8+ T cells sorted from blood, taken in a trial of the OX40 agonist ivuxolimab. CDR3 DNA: TGTGCCAGCAGCGTAGGTCTTCTCTACAATGAGCAGTTCTTC. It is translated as CASSVGLLYNEQFF.